The 19 T cell receptor beta chains below were found in one sample sequenced in a study of blood T cell repertoires in COVID-19. Only in-frame clones appear in the TCRdb table, and some are missing; sequencing was by immunoSEQ multiplex PCR. Counted here are 60,000 to 75,000 clones, around four fifths occurring once; the ten biggest clones make up approximately 6.8%. The source material was peripheral blood. These receptors came from a woman aged 50 to 60 with active or convalescent COVID-19.

This sequence joins TRBV7-2 and TRBJ1-5, with unresolved D. This CDR3 is built from 13 residues. V lost 2 bases and J 7 bases, leaving 9 bases between the germline ends. Per the germline V gene, CDR1 is SGHTA and CDR2 is FQGNSA. Here the CDR3 reads CASSLLRLQPQHF. The CDR3 region has the DNA TGTGCCAGCAGCTTACTCCGTCTCCAGCCCCAGCATTTT.

This clone was counted a single time. The gene calls are TRBV27 and TRBJ2-1; the match to TRBD1 covers 9 bases. This CDR3 contains 15 residues. V was clipped by 5 bases and J by 4 bases; unmatched bases: 6. CDR1 MNHEY and CDR2 SMNVEV come from the germline V gene (reference sequence). The CDR3 sequence: CASSIDRGSYNEQFF. The CDR3 DNA is TGTGCCAGCAGTATCGACAGGGGGTCATACAATGAGCAGTTCTTC.

Only one count was recorded for this clone. The chain uses TRBV6-5 and TRBJ1-3, with 7 bases lining up with TRBD1. Germline assignment: CDR1 MNHEY and CDR2 SVGAGI. Unmatched junction bases numbered 6, after V lost 8 bases and J lost 2 bases. The length of the CDR3 is 14 residues. This CDR3 is CASGTVLTGNTIYF. CDR3 coding DNA: TGTGCCAGCGGGACAGTACTTACTGGAAACACCATATATTTT.

The CDR3 is CASSRRASNTGELFF. CDR3 nucleotides: TGTGCCAGCAGCCGCAGGGCATCGAACACCGGGGAGCTGTTTTTT. V and J are TRBV9 and TRBJ2-2, with D possibly TRBD1 on 5 matching bases. CDR1 and CDR2 (germline): SGDLS, YYNGEE. Trimming stripped 4 bases from V and 0 bases from J, with 10 bases between. The CDR3 runs 15 residues.

CDR3: CASSPAGFTTSQHTDTQYF. In DNA form, the CDR3 reads TGTGCCAGCAGTCCAGCGGGGTTTACGACTAGTCAGCACACAGATACGCAGTATTTT. The V gene is TRBV7-9, the J gene TRBJ2-3, with TRBD2 identical over 7 bases. The CDR3 extends over 19 amino acids. The trim removed 6 bases at V and 2 bases at J, leaving 20 bases unmatched. Germline V CDR1 and CDR2: SEHNR, FQNEAQ (reference sequence). Full variable domain (remainder filled in from reference TRBV7-9 and TRBJ2-3): DTGVSQNPRHKITKRGQNVTFRCDPISEHNRLYWYRQTLGQGPEFLTYFQNEAQLEKSRLLSDRFSAERPKGSFSTLEIQRTEQGDSAMYLCASSPAGFTTSQHTDTQYFGPGTRLTVL.

The chain combines TRBV10-1 with TRBJ2-1, with D perhaps matching TRBD2 (6 bases). The CDR3 is 15 residues long. Germline values: CDR1 WNHNN, CDR2 SYGVQD (reference sequence). V lost 2 bases and J 2 bases, leaving 10 bases between the germline ends. CDR3 bases: TGCGCCAGCAGTGAGACGGGAGCCGCCTACAATGAGCAGTTCTTC. It specifies CASSETGAAYNEQFF.

The V call is TRBV27, the J call TRBJ1-2; TRBD1 agrees at 7 bases. The V gene end was trimmed by 3 bases and the J gene end by 8 bases; junction bases not matched to a gene: 3. In germline, CDR1 is MNHEY, CDR2 SMNVEV (reference sequence). The CDR3 extends over 12 amino acids. The DNA of the CDR3 is TGTGCCAGCAGTTTTAGGGGGCAAGGCTACACCTTC. Its protein is CASSFRGQGYTF.

This clone was recorded a few times. The chain uses TRBV21-1 and TRBJ2-1; the D call of TRBD2 is as the table states it, not checked on the DNA. TRBV21-1 is given as a pseudogene. This CDR3 has 16 amino acids. The DNA for the CDR3 is TGTGCCAGCAGCAAAGGCGGAGCGGGGGCCGCCAATGAGCAGTTCTTC. Translation: CASSKGGAGAANEQFF.

The V call is TRBV6-2 or TRBV6-3, the J call TRBJ1-2; D gene unclear. CDR1 and CDR2 from the germline V gene are MNHEY and SVGEGT. V dropped 0 bases and J dropped 5 bases, with 4 bases sitting between them. The length of the CDR3 is 12 residues. The CDR3: CASSYSTYGYTF. CDR3 sequence (DNA): TGTGCCAGCAGTTACTCGACATATGGCTACACCTTC.

The chain couples TRBV5-1 to TRBJ1-1, with D maybe TRBD1 (6 bases). V was trimmed by 3 bases and J by 2 bases, leaving 17 bases between them. CDR1 is SGHRS and CDR2 is YFSETQ in the germline V gene. The CDR3 length is 16 residues. The CDR3 reads CASSWRQQGSNTEAFF. The CDR3 nucleotides read TGCGCCAGCAGCTGGCGACAACAGGGCTCAAACACTGAAGCTTTCTTT.

The rearrangement uses TRBV9 and TRBJ2-1, with 9 bases matching TRBD2. The CDR3 totals 16 residues. CDR1 is SGDLS and CDR2 is YYNGEE in the germline V gene. Trimming took 2 bases from V and 3 from J; bases not matched to a gene: 6. The CDR3 here is CASSVRTSAFYNEQFF. In nucleotides, the CDR3 is TGTGCCAGCAGCGTTAGGACTAGCGCCTTCTACAATGAGCAGTTCTTC.

This clone was found a few times. CDR3 in DNA: TGCAGTGCTAGTGAGGGGGGACAGGGCAATCAGCCCCAGCATTTT. Translating it yields CSASEGGQGNQPQHF. The chain links TRBV20-1 to TRBJ1-5; TRBD1 matches 8 bases. CDR1 is DFQATT and CDR2 is SNEGSKA in the germline V gene (reference sequence). CDR3 size: 15 residues. V shed 3 bases and J 2 bases; nucleotides not matched to a gene: 6.

The chain couples TRBV5-1 to TRBJ1-1, with D possibly being TRBD1 (6 bases). The CDR3 has 15 amino acids. CDR1 and CDR2 (germline): SGHRS, YFSETQ. Between the trimmed V and J ends, which lost 0 bases and 0 bases, there was a span of 9 bases. CDR3 amino acids: CASSLATGLNTEAFF. The DNA of the CDR3 is TGCGCCAGCAGCTTGGCAACAGGGTTGAACACTGAAGCTTTCTTT.

The genes are TRBV5-4 and TRBJ2-7, with TRBD2 identical over 11 bases. CDR1 and CDR2 from the germline V gene are SGHNT and YYREEE (reference sequence). V shed 0 bases, J shed 9 bases, and the junction held 5 bases outside the gene matches. The CDR3 is 14 amino acids. CDR3 residues: CASSLGSGRARQYF. CDR3 nucleotide sequence: TGTGCCAGCAGCTTGGGTAGCGGGAGGGCCCGGCAGTACTTC.

The chain combines TRBV7-9 with TRBJ1-1; 7 bases are shared with TRBD1. V shed 5 bases, J shed 0 bases, and the junction held 6 bases outside the gene matches. Germline V lookup: CDR1 SEHNR, CDR2 FQNEAQ (reference sequence). The CDR3 spans 15 residues. CDR3 region: CASSERQGLNTEAFF. In DNA form, the CDR3 reads TGTGCCAGCAGCGAACGACAGGGCTTGAACACTGAAGCTTTCTTT. The entire variable domain, with the rest obtained from reference TRBV7-9 and TRBJ1-1, is as follows: DTGVSQNPRHKITKRGQNVTFRCDPISEHNRLYWYRQTLGQGPEFLTYFQNEAQLEKSRLLSDRFSAERPKGSFSTLEIQRTEQGDSAMYLCASSERQGLNTEAFFGQGTRLTVV.

This rearrangement joins TRBV7-2 to TRBJ2-7, with D perhaps TRBD2 (6 bases). Germline CDR1 reads SGHTA; CDR2 reads FQGNSA. The CDR3 consists of 15 residues. The germline V and J ends were trimmed by 2 bases and 5 bases, with 16 bases remaining between them. In nucleotides, the CDR3 is TGTGCCAGCAGCTTACGATCGGGAGCAACCCACGAGCAGTACTTC. This gives the protein CASSLRSGATHEQYF.

V is TRBV19 and J is TRBJ1-1, with 8 bases fitting TRBD1. The V gene end was trimmed by 5 bases and the J gene end by 11 bases; junction bases not matched to a gene: 10. Per germline, CDR1 LNHDA and CDR2 SQIVND (reference sequence). This CDR3 has 13 amino acids. The CDR3 reads CASSSGQGKGAFF. As DNA, the CDR3 is TGTGCCAGTAGTTCAGGACAGGGCAAGGGCGCTTTCTTT.

The chain carries TRBV11-2 and TRBJ2-7; maybe TRBD2 (6 bases). Per the germline V gene, CDR1 is SGHAT and CDR2 is FQNNGV. Deletions cut 5 bases from V and 4 bases from J, with 12 bases between. The CDR3 runs 13 residues. Written as DNA, the CDR3 is TGTGCCAGCAGCGCCTGGGGGGAGTACGAGCAGTACTTC. Amino acid sequence: CASSAWGEYEQYF.

The rearrangement links TRBV12-5 to TRBJ2-1; 10 nucleotides align to TRBD2. V shed 0 bases and J 9 bases; nucleotides not matched to a gene: 5. Per the germline V gene, CDR1 is LGHNT and CDR2 is FRNRAP. The CDR3 extends over 15 amino acids. The CDR3 nucleotides read TGTGCTAGTGGTTTGGTAACTAGCGGGGTGGGTGAGCAGTTCTTC. Residues: CASGLVTSGVGEQFF.